These 29 T cell receptor beta chains share one sample of origin, sequenced in a study of cytomegalovirus exposure and HLA in healthy donors (dated by TCRdb to about 2017). Libraries were made using the immunoSEQ multiplex PCR assay. A mixture of 60 forward primers for TCR Vbeta segments and 13 reverse primers for TCR Jbeta segments was used in the multiplex PCR. TCRdb limited this immuneACCESS table to in-frame rearrangements with V and J called. A share of clones is missing; checked studies link under half to unresolved V genes, and the rest is unexplained. Within this sample are approximately 86,000 clones, with roughly 80% of them counted one time only. The ten largest clonotypes hold roughly 3% of the sample. Sequenced input: PBMCs. The receptors were gathered from a man in his forties in good health and CMV-seronegative.

Turning to this clone: The junction departs from germline at one end; a sequencing error may be responsible. Other DNA sequences in the same sample also yield this CDR3. The rearrangement uses TRBV5-1 and TRBJ2-2; D is possibly TRBD2 (6 bases). CDR1 is SGHRS and CDR2 is YFSETQ in the germline V gene. The CDR3 consists of 20 residues. In DNA form, the CDR3 reads TGCGCCAGCACTACGGGGATGAGTTGGTCCGGCGGGGTGATCACCGGGGAGCTATTTTTT. It is translated as CASTTGMSWSGGVITGELFF. The full variable domain, completed using reference TRBV5-1 and TRBJ2-2, is KAGVTQTPRYLIKTRGQQVTLSCSPISGHRSVSWYQQTPGQGLQFLFEYFSETQRNKGNFPGRFSGRQFSNSRSEMNVSTLELGDSALYLCASTTGMSWSGGVITGELFFGEGSRLTVL.

The V call is TRBV7-6, the J call TRBJ2-1; 7 bases line up with TRBD2. The CDR3 is 16 residues long. V dropped 6 bases and J dropped 0; count of bases not matched to a gene: 8. Germline CDR1 is SGHVS and CDR2 is FNYEAQ. CDR3 protein: CASSSRPGGSYNEQFF. The CDR3, as DNA: TGTGCCAGCAGTTCTAGACCGGGGGGCTCCTACAATGAGCAGTTCTTC.

This clone turned up a few times. V and J are TRBV27 and TRBJ2-7, with 9 bases identical to TRBD1. Trimming took 0 bases from V and 6 from J; bases not matched to a gene: 6. The CDR3 covers 15 residues. Germline V gene lookup returns CDR1 MNHEY and CDR2 SMNVEV (reference sequence). The CDR3 DNA reads TGTGCCAGCAGTTTATCTGGACAGGGGTCTGGCGAGCAGTACTTC. It translates to CASSLSGQGSGEQYF.

Relative to its sample, this clone is medium-sized. The chain couples TRBV6-1 to TRBJ2-3, with 14 bases aligning to TRBD2. The CDR3 spans 15 residues. With V trimmed by 4 bases and J by 4 bases, 1 base remained unmatched. Germline lookup yields CDR1 MNHNS and CDR2 SASEGT. The CDR3 DNA sequence: TGTGCCAGCAGTGGACTAGCGGGGGGGCCAGATACGCAGTATTTT. It codes for CASSGLAGGPDTQYF.

The chain links TRBV5-1 to TRBJ1-3; 9 positions match TRBD1. The V gene end was trimmed by 4 bases and the J gene end by 0 bases; junction bases not matched to a gene: 5. In germline, CDR1 is SGHRS, CDR2 YFSETQ. The CDR3 sequence is 16 residues long. CDR3 nucleotide sequence: TGCGCCAGCAGCCGGGACAGGGATACCTCTGGAAACACCATATATTTT. This translates into CASSRDRDTSGNTIYF.

This clone was seen more than once but under ten times. The chain couples TRBV5-6 to TRBJ1-1; 7 bases fit TRBD1. Germline loops: CDR1 SGHDT, CDR2 YYEEEE. V lost 5 bases to trimming and J lost 1 base; unmatched junction nucleotides: 8. There are 15 residues in the CDR3. The CDR3 DNA reads TGTGCCAGCAGTTTTATCGGGACAGCGAACACTGAAGCTTTCTTT. This codes for CASSFIGTANTEAFF.

This sequence joins TRBV30 and TRBJ1-4, with D unclear. Deletions cut 5 bases from V and 12 bases from J, with 10 bases between. The V gene's germline CDR1 is GTSNPN and CDR2 SVGIG (reference sequence). The CDR3 consists of 10 residues. CDR3 nucleotide sequence: TGTGCCTGGGGCAGGATGGAACTGTTTTTT. Its protein product is CAWGRMELFF.

This clone was seen more than once but under ten times. The chain links TRBV5-4 to TRBJ2-1; 13 bases align to TRBD2. Germline V gene lookup returns CDR1 SGHNT and CDR2 YYREEE (reference sequence). With V trimmed by 7 bases and J by 9 bases, 10 bases remained unmatched. CDR3 length: 15 amino acids. The CDR3 region is CASRTGTSGAGEQFF. The DNA of the CDR3 is TGTGCCAGCCGCACCGGGACTAGCGGGGCAGGTGAGCAGTTCTTC. Supplemented by reference TRBV5-4 and TRBJ2-1, the full variable domain reads ETGVTQSPTHLIKTRGQQVTLRCSSQSGHNTVSWYQQALGQGPQFIFQYYREEENGRGNFPPRFSGLQFPNYSSELNVNALELDDSALYLCASRTGTSGAGEQFFGPGTRLTVL.

In this sample, this clone turned up a few times. J is TRBJ1-6 and V is TRBV28, with D perhaps TRBD1 (5 bases). V lost 4 bases, J lost 9 bases, and 7 bases lay in between. CDR1 and CDR2 from the germline V gene are MDHEN and SYDVKM. The CDR3 sequence is 12 residues long. The CDR3: CASSSGFSPLHF. CDR3 bases: TGTGCCAGCAGTTCAGGGTTTTCACCCCTCCACTTT.

A few counts support this clone. This chain joins TRBV16 and TRBJ1-1, with TRBD1 matching over 8 bases. This CDR3 contains 16 residues. The germline V gene encodes CDR1 KGHSY and CDR2 FQNENV. Trimming removed 2 bases from V and 4 bases from J; junction bases left unmatched: 9. CDR3 residues: CASSQRAQGATTEAFF. In DNA form, the CDR3 reads TGTGCCAGCAGCCAAAGGGCTCAGGGGGCGACCACTGAAGCTTTCTTT.

The chain has TRBV10-3 and TRBJ2-5; D may be TRBD2 (5 bases). The CDR3 extends over 16 amino acids. Germline V gene lookup returns CDR1 ENHRY and CDR2 SYGVKD. V lost 2 bases and J 7 bases, leaving 20 bases between the germline ends. CDR3: CAISEHLGRWVGTQYF. DNA for the CDR3: TGTGCCATCAGTGAGCATCTAGGGAGATGGGTAGGGACCCAGTACTTC.

The rearrangement joins TRBV19 to TRBJ1-4; D is undetermined. This CDR3 region has 15 residues. The germline V and J ends were trimmed by 0 bases and 7 bases, with 12 bases remaining between them. CDR1 and CDR2 (germline): LNHDA, SQIVND (reference sequence). CDR3 in amino acids: CASSIEPLQAEKLFF. Written as DNA, the CDR3 is TGTGCCAGTAGTATAGAGCCCCTCCAAGCTGAAAAACTGTTTTTT.

This chain connects TRBV2 to TRBJ2-5; 10 bases are shared with TRBD2. The CDR3 covers 14 residues. V shed 6 bases, J shed 5 bases, and the junction held 6 bases outside the gene matches. Germline V gives CDR1 SNHLY, CDR2 FYNNEI. In nucleotides, the CDR3 is TGTGCCAGCAGGCCAGCGGGGGGGTTGGAGACCCAGTACTTC. Amino acid sequence: CASRPAGGLETQYF.

A few counts support this clone. The chain has TRBV6-5 and TRBJ2-5; D perhaps matches TRBD1 (6 bases). This CDR3 spans 14 amino acids. V was clipped by 5 bases and J by 5 bases, with 15 bases between them. CDR1 MNHEY and CDR2 SVGAGI come from the germline V gene. CDR3 in DNA: TGTGCCAGCAGTACTCAGCAGGGGCGGGAGACCCAGTACTTC. As protein: CASSTQQGRETQYF.

This clone was seen once. The V gene is TRBV2, the J gene TRBJ1-2; weak D call: TRBD1 (6 bases). Trimming cost V 10 bases and J 0 bases, with 12 bases left between them. From germline, CDR1 is SNHLY and CDR2 FYNNEI. The CDR3 runs 13 residues. CDR3 bases: TGTGCCACCTGGACAGTTTCTAACTATGGCTACACCTTC. Amino acids: CATWTVSNYGYTF.

This sequence joins TRBV7-2 and TRBJ2-5; a weak D match, TRBD1 (6 bases). The germline CDR1 and CDR2 sequences are SGHTA and FQGNSA. V lost 5 bases to trimming and J lost 5 bases, with 21 bases between them. CDR3 length: 16 residues. The CDR3 nucleotides are TGTGCCAGCAGCGATACATTTAGGGGGAGACGGGAGACCCAGTACTTC. Its protein product is CASSDTFRGRRETQYF. The whole variable domain, filled in from reference TRBV7-2 and TRBJ2-5, reads GAGVSQSPSNKVTEKGKDVELRCDPISGHTALYWYRQSLGQGLEFLIYFQGNSAPDKSGLPSDRFSAERTGGSVSTLTIQRTQQEDSAVYLCASSDTFRGRRETQYFGPGTRLLVL.

The chain has TRBV28 and TRBJ1-6; TRBD1 matches at 8 bases. The CDR3 has 14 residues. The V gene end was trimmed by 8 bases and the J gene end by 6 bases; junction bases not matched to a gene: 6. Germline CDR1 reads MDHEN; CDR2 reads SYDVKM. In DNA, the CDR3 is TGTGCCAGCGATCGGGACAGGTTTAATTCACCCCTCCACTTT. This sequence encodes CASDRDRFNSPLHF.

V usage is TRBV5-1 and J usage is TRBJ1-1, with TRBD1 as a possible D gene (6 bases). The CDR3 spans 12 residues. Germline V gene sequence: CDR1 SGHRS, CDR2 YFSETQ. V gave up 8 bases and J gave up 6 bases, with 14 bases separating them. The CDR3, as DNA: TGCGCCAGTTGGGGCGGGGGCGCTGAAGCTTTCTTT. Protein: CASWGGGAEAFF.

There are a few counts of this clone. This rearrangement joins TRBV14 to TRBJ2-3; 9 bases fit TRBD1. The CDR3 runs to 15 residues. V was clipped by 1 base and J by 4 bases; unmatched bases: 3. Germline V CDR1 and CDR2: SGHDN, FVKESK. CDR3 protein: CASSQVTGGPDTQYF. Here the CDR3 DNA reads TGTGCCAGCAGCCAAGTCACAGGGGGCCCAGATACGCAGTATTTT.

The genes are TRBV5-1 and TRBJ1-1, with 8 bases that match TRBD1. The germline gives CDR1 SGHRS, CDR2 YFSETQ. CDR3 length: 17 residues. Trimming at V came to 4 bases and at J to 0 bases, leaving 11 bases not matched to a gene. The CDR3 sequence: CASSGGVSGQVNTEAFF. The CDR3 bases are TGCGCCAGCAGCGGGGGAGTCTCGGGACAGGTGAACACTGAAGCTTTCTTT.

The chain has TRBV10-3 and TRBJ1-4; the D gene is possibly TRBD1 (6 bases). Trimming removed 0 bases at V and 5 bases at J, with 13 bases between. This CDR3 is 16 amino acids long. The germline CDR1 and CDR2 sequences are ENHRY and SYGVKD. Here the CDR3 reads CAISESTGFKNEKLFF. The CDR3 nucleotides are TGTGCCATCAGTGAGTCTACAGGGTTTAAGAATGAAAAACTGTTTTTT.

CDR3 residues: CASSHRQGHEQYF. The CDR3, as DNA: TGTGCCAGCAGCCATCGACAGGGACACGAGCAGTACTTC. The chain is built from TRBV5-6 and TRBJ2-7; TRBD1 matches at 7 bases. The V gene end was trimmed by 4 bases and the J gene end by 5 bases; junction bases not matched to a gene: 6. Germline CDR1 SGHDT, CDR2 YYEEEE. This CDR3 is 13 amino acids long.

The V gene is TRBV27, the J gene TRBJ2-6; 8 bases line up with TRBD1. Germline V gives CDR1 MNHEY, CDR2 SMNVEV (reference sequence). This CDR3 is 17 amino acids long. V shed 1 base and J 1 base; nucleotides not matched to a gene: 3. CDR3 in amino acids: CASSLLDRVSGANVLTF. CDR3 in DNA: TGTGCCAGCAGTTTATTGGACAGGGTGTCTGGGGCCAACGTCCTGACTTTC.

This clone came up a few times. In DNA, the CDR3 is TGTGCCAGCAGCTCGGGACTATACAATGAGCAGTTCTTC. It specifies CASSSGLYNEQFF. V usage is TRBV5-6 and J usage is TRBJ2-1, with 7 bases identical to TRBD2. Germline assignment: CDR1 SGHDT and CDR2 YYEEEE. The CDR3 consists of 13 residues. The V and J ends lost 3 bases and 4 bases, in that order; junction bases with no gene match: 1. Together with reference TRBV5-6 and TRBJ2-1, the CDR3 gives the full variable domain: DAGVTQSPTHLIKTRGQQVTLRCSPKSGHDTVSWYQQALGQGPQFIFQYYEEEERQRGNFPDRFSGHQFPNYSSELNVNALLLGDSALYLCASSSGLYNEQFFGPGTRLTVL.

The chain links TRBV10-3 to TRBJ2-5; weak D call: TRBD1 (6 bases). The DNA end is a closer match to TRBJ2-7, so the J assignment may be wrong. Germline values: CDR1 ENHRY, CDR2 SYGVKD. The CDR3 totals 16 residues. The CDR3 nucleotides are TGTGCCATCAGTGCCCCTGGAGGTTTCCAGGGGTACGAGCAGTACTTC. Translated, it gives CAISAPGGFQGYEQYF.

This sequence joins TRBV27 and TRBJ2-2; 11 bases map to TRBD2. Germline V gene lookup returns CDR1 MNHEY and CDR2 SMNVEV (reference sequence). The junction had 1 base not matched to a gene; V was cut back by 4 bases and J by 3 bases. This CDR3 contains 15 residues. In nucleotides, the CDR3 is TGTGCCAGCAGTTATAGCGGGGGGGACACCGGGGAGCTGTTTTTT. Its protein product is CASSYSGGDTGELFF.

The rearrangement links TRBV27 to TRBJ1-5, with D possibly being TRBD1 (6 bases). The CDR3 totals 14 residues. The V end was cut by 6 bases, the J end by 7 bases, with 16 bases between. From germline, CDR1 is MNHEY and CDR2 SMNVEV (reference sequence). Here the CDR3 reads CASRYTGTGQPQHF. CDR3 sequence (DNA): TGTGCCAGCAGATACACAGGGACGGGGCAGCCCCAGCATTTT.

The chain recombines TRBV6-1 with TRBJ1-1; D may be TRBD1 (6 bases). The germline V and J ends were trimmed by 7 bases and 0 bases, with 12 bases remaining between them. The CDR3 is 14 amino acids. From germline, CDR1 is MNHNS and CDR2 SASEGT. The CDR3 reads CASTLGTLNTEAFF. The DNA of the CDR3 is TGTGCCAGCACCCTTGGGACATTGAACACTGAAGCTTTCTTT.

The genes are TRBV28 and TRBJ2-7; D may be TRBD2 (5 bases). The CDR3 length is 12 residues. The germline gives CDR1 MDHEN, CDR2 SYDVKM. V lost 6 bases to trimming and J lost 5 bases, with 11 bases between them. In DNA, the CDR3 is TGTGCCAGCAGCTTACCCGGGAACGAGCAGTACTTC. Translated: CASSLPGNEQYF.